The 21 T cell receptor beta chains in this list originate from one sample, sequenced in a study of cytomegalovirus exposure and HLA in healthy donors. The PCR used 60 Vbeta and 13 Jbeta primers. Assay: immunoSEQ multiplex PCR; the TCRdb copy retains only in-frame clones and omits some. Seen here are more than 200,000 clones, roughly 80% observed once, and the top ten hold approximately 6.5%. The sample was PBMCs. The receptors were sampled from a man in his forties or fifties in good health and CMV-seropositive.

The chain is built from TRBV9 and TRBJ1-1, with D tentatively TRBD1 (6 bases). The germline CDR1 and CDR2 sequences are SGDLS and YYNGEE. Trimming cost V 6 bases and J 0 bases, with 24 bases left between them. CDR3 size: 18 residues. The CDR3 loop is CASTRGGGERHMNTEAFF. The CDR3 DNA is TGTGCCAGCACTCGTGGGGGGGGCGAACGCCATATGAACACTGAAGCTTTCTTT.

The V gene is TRBV18, the J gene TRBJ1-1, with unresolved D. CDR1 KGHSH and CDR2 LQKENI come from the germline V gene. The CDR3 totals 12 residues. Trimming stripped 2 bases from V and 4 bases from J, with 5 bases between. In DNA, the CDR3 is TGTGCCAGCTCACCAACAGTCACTGAAGCTTTCTTT. Its protein is CASSPTVTEAFF.

The chain is built from TRBV9 and TRBJ2-1; 10 positions match TRBD2. The CDR3 runs 13 residues. The V and J ends lost 0 bases and 10 bases, in that order; junction bases with no gene match: 1. The germline V gene encodes CDR1 SGDLS and CDR2 YYNGEE. The CDR3 reads CASSVGAGGEQFF. CDR3 bases: TGTGCCAGCAGCGTAGGAGCGGGAGGGGAGCAGTTCTTC.

This chain links TRBV7-7 with TRBJ2-5, with 14 bases fitting TRBD2. The CDR3 has 17 residues. Germline V gene sequence: CDR1 SSHAT, CDR2 FNYEAQ (reference sequence). J lost 4 bases, V lost 1 base, and 5 bases had no gene match. The DNA for the CDR3 is TGTGCCAGCAGCTTAGGGGGACTAGCGGGAGTAGGAGAGACCCAGTACTTC. Its translation: CASSLGGLAGVGETQYF.

The V and J genes are TRBV11-2 and TRBJ2-7; D might be TRBD2 (6 bases). The germline CDR1 and CDR2 sequences are SGHAT and FQNNGV. The V gene lost 11 bases and the J gene lost 5 bases, with 19 bases spanning the gap. The length of the CDR3 is 13 residues. DNA of the CDR3: TGTGCCTCAAGCTCCGAGACTAGTCACGAGCAGTACGTC. It is translated as CASSSETSHEQYV.

This clone was counted once. The genes are TRBV6-5 and TRBJ1-1, with 9 bases lining up with TRBD1. This CDR3 is built from 16 residues. CDR1 MNHEY and CDR2 SVGAGI come from the germline V gene. V gave up 2 bases and J gave up 1 base; unmatched junction bases: 5. CDR3 nucleotide sequence: TGTGCCAGCAGTTACGGGACAGGGTGGCGGAACACTGAAGCTTTCTTT. This codes for CASSYGTGWRNTEAFF.

CDR3 protein: CASSSGQGRLDTQYF. The CDR3 bases are TGTGCCAGCAGTTCCGGACAGGGGAGATTGGATACGCAGTATTTT. The chain recombines TRBV6-1 with TRBJ2-3; 9 bases match TRBD1. The CDR3 contains 15 residues. Per the germline V gene, CDR1 is MNHNS and CDR2 is SASEGT. The junction had 9 bases not matched to a gene; V was cut back by 5 bases and J by 6 bases.

J is TRBJ2-7 and V is TRBV10-3; possibly TRBD2 for D (6 bases). Germline V gene data show CDR1 as ENHRY and CDR2 as SYGVKD. The CDR3 length is 15 residues. The germline V and J ends were trimmed by 8 bases and 3 bases, with 20 bases remaining between them. The DNA for the CDR3 is TGTGCCATCGGTACGGGAGCCCGTTCTGACTACGAGCAGTACTTC. Amino acid sequence: CAIGTGARSDYEQYF.

The rearrangement joins TRBV6-5 to TRBJ2-2; 8 nucleotides agree with TRBD1. This CDR3 comprises 13 residues. Germline CDR1 and CDR2: MNHEY and SVGAGI. The V gene end was trimmed by 9 bases and the J gene end by 4 bases; junction bases not matched to a gene: 4. This CDR3 reads CARVQGGTGELFF. DNA of the CDR3: TGTGCCAGAGTACAGGGGGGCACCGGGGAGCTGTTTTTT.

The CDR3 DNA follows: TGTGCCATCAGTAGGTCAGGGACTGACACCTACGAGCAGTACTTC. Amino acids: CAISRSGTDTYEQYF. V gene TRBV10-3 combines with J gene TRBJ2-7, with D perhaps matching TRBD2 (6 bases). The CDR3 is made up of 15 amino acids. Germline V gene lookup returns CDR1 ENHRY and CDR2 SYGVKD. Trimming pared 5 bases from V and 2 bases from J, leaving 16 bases between.

This clone was seen a single time. V gene TRBV14 combines with J gene TRBJ2-2, with 9 bases lining up with TRBD2. The CDR3 is 15 residues long. J was trimmed by 7 bases and V by 1 base; bases with no gene match: 4. CDR1 is SGHDN, CDR2 FVKESK, per germline. The DNA for the CDR3 is TGTGCCAGCAGCCAAGTTAGCGGGAGAGGCGGGGAGCTGTTTTTT. It yields the protein CASSQVSGRGGELFF.

The chain carries TRBV7-2 and TRBJ1-1, with D tentatively TRBD1 (5 bases). Germline CDR1 reads SGHTA; CDR2 reads FQGNSA. V lost 2 bases to trimming and J lost 0 bases, with 19 bases between them. This CDR3 has 18 residues. The CDR3 loop is CASSLSVQGSLVNTEAFF. Here the CDR3 DNA reads TGTGCCAGCAGCTTAAGTGTCCAGGGCAGCTTGGTGAACACTGAAGCTTTCTTT.

This chain connects TRBV19 to TRBJ2-3; 7 bases align to TRBD1. The CDR3 covers 16 residues. V dropped 4 bases and J dropped 2; count of bases not matched to a gene: 9. Germline-derived CDR1 and CDR2 are LNHDA and SQIVND (reference sequence). The CDR3 is CASSSRTGANTDTQYF. DNA of the CDR3: TGTGCCAGTAGTAGCAGGACAGGAGCCAACACAGATACGCAGTATTTT.

A single count supports this clone. The chain employs TRBV30 and TRBJ2-7; TRBD2 aligns across 10 bases. Trimming at V came to 2 bases and at J to 8 bases, leaving 6 bases not matched to a gene. Per germline, CDR1 GTSNPN and CDR2 SVGIG (reference sequence). This CDR3 region has 13 residues. The CDR3 sequence: CAWSTLTSGKQYV. As DNA, the CDR3 is TGTGCCTGGAGTACTCTAACTAGCGGGAAGCAGTACGTC.

The table lists this clone with a few counts. CDR3 in DNA: TGTGCCATCAGTGAGGGGACAGTAGTTCGAGAGACCCAGTACTTC. Translating gives CAISEGTVVRETQYF. The chain is built from TRBV10-3 and TRBJ2-5; 7 bases align to TRBD1. This CDR3 comprises 15 residues. V lost 2 bases and J lost 4; bases outside the gene matches: 7. From germline, CDR1 is ENHRY and CDR2 SYGVKD.

The V gene is TRBV27, the J gene TRBJ1-1; D remains unclear. The CDR3 loop spans 14 amino acids. The V end lost 7 bases, the J end lost 5 bases, and 17 bases lay between the germline ends. The germline V gene has CDR1 MNHEY and CDR2 SMNVEV (reference sequence). DNA for the CDR3: TGTGCCAGCATTTCGGTCCAGGCCCGGACTGAAGCTTTCTTT. It encodes CASISVQARTEAFF.

The gene calls are TRBV5-1 and TRBJ2-5, with TRBD2 matching over 10 bases. CDR3 length: 15 amino acids. After removal of 5 bases from V and 0 bases from J, the junction contained 4 bases not matched to a gene. Per the germline V gene, CDR1 is SGHRS and CDR2 is YFSETQ. The CDR3 loop reads CASRDLAGDQETQYF. In nucleotides, the CDR3 is TGCGCCAGCAGGGACCTAGCGGGGGACCAAGAGACCCAGTACTTC.

This chain connects TRBV2 to TRBJ2-7; 10 bases are a match to TRBD2. Germline loops: CDR1 SNHLY, CDR2 FYNNEI. The junction had 6 bases not matched to a gene; V was cut back by 10 bases and J by 3 bases. The CDR3 is 13 amino acids. CDR3 sequence: CATLAGDDYEQYF. The DNA of the CDR3 is TGTGCCACTCTAGCGGGAGATGACTACGAGCAGTACTTC.

V gene TRBV27 combines with J gene TRBJ2-3, with 13 positions matching TRBD2. The length of the CDR3 is 15 residues. Germline V gene sequence: CDR1 MNHEY, CDR2 SMNVEV (reference sequence). Losses at the gene ends were 4 bases for V and 4 bases for J; bases not matched to a gene: 2. DNA for the CDR3: TGTGCCAGCAGTTGGACTAGCGGGAGCTCAGATACGCAGTATTTT. It codes for CASSWTSGSSDTQYF.

The genes are TRBV6-6 and TRBJ2-7, with 8 bases matching TRBD1. CDR1 and CDR2 (germline): MNHNY, SVGAGI (reference sequence). After removal of 2 bases from V and 0 bases from J, the junction contained 6 bases not matched to a gene. CDR3 length equals 16 residues. This chain's CDR3 is CASSYLKTGVSYEQYF. Written as DNA, the CDR3 is TGTGCCAGCAGTTACCTCAAGACAGGGGTCTCCTACGAGCAGTACTTC.

The V gene is TRBV9, the J gene TRBJ2-1, with 12 bases matching TRBD2. The CDR3 covers 19 residues. With 2 bases clipped from V and 0 bases from J, the junction kept 9 bases outside the gene matches. Germline lookup yields CDR1 SGDLS and CDR2 YYNGEE. The CDR3, as DNA: TGTGCCAGCAGCGTCGGACTAGCGGGGAGATCCCGCTCCTACAATGAGCAGTTCTTC. Its translation is CASSVGLAGRSRSYNEQFF.